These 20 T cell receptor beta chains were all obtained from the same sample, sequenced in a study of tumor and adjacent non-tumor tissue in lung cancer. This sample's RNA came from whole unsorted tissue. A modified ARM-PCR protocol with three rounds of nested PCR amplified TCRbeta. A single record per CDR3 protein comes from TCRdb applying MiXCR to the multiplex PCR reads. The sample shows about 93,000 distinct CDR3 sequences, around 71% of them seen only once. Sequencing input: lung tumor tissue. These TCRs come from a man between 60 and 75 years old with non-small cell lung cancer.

CDR3 in amino acids: CSVASGAYEPQHF. CDR3 sequence (DNA): TGCAGCGTTGCTTCCGGGGCGTATGAGCCCCAGCATTTT. The chain joins TRBV29-1 to TRBJ1-5, with D possibly being TRBD1 (5 bases). V was clipped by 4 bases and J by 8 bases, with 15 bases between them. The CDR3 has 13 residues. Germline V gives CDR1 SQVTM, CDR2 ANQGSEA. The complete variable domain, with remaining parts taken from reference TRBV29-1 and TRBJ1-5, reads SAVISQKPSRDICQRGTSLTIQCQVDSQVTMMFWYRQQPGQSLTLIATANQGSEATYESGFVIDKFPISRPNLTFSTLTVSNMSPEDSSIYLCSVASGAYEPQHFGDGTRLSIL.

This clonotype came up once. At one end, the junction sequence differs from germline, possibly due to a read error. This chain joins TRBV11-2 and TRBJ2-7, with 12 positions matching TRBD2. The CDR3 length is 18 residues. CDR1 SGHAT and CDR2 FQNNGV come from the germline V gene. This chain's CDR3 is CSSTRASGRAKSSYGQYF. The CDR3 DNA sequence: TGTTCCAGCACCCGGGCTAGCGGGAGGGCCAAAAGCTCCTACGGGCAGTACTTC.

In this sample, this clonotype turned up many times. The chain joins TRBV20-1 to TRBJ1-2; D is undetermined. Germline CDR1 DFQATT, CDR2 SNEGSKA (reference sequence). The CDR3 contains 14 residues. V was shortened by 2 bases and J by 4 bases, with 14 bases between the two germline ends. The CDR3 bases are TGCAGTGCTAGACGGGGTGCCGTTTCCTATGGCTACACCTTC. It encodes CSARRGAVSYGYTF.

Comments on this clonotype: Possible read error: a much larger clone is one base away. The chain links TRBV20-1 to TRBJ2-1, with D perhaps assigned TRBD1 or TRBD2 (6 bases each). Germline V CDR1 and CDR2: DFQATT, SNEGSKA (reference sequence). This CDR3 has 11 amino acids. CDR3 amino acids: CNANREDEQFF. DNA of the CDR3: TGCAATGCCAACAGGGAGGATGAGCAGTTCTTC.

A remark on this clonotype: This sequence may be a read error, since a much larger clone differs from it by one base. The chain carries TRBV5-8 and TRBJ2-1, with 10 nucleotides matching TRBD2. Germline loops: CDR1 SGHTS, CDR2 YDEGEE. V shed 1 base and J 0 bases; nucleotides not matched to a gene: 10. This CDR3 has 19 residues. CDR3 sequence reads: CASSLMGLARISSYNEQFF. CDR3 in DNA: TGTGCCAGCAGCTTGATGGGACTAGCGCGAATAAGCTCCTACAATGAGCAGTTCTTC.

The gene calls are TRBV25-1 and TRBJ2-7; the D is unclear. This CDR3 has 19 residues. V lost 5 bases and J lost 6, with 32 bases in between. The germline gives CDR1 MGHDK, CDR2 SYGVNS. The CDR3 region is CASSFLPPSGSRLICEQYF. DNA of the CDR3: TGTGCCAGCAGTTTCCTCCCCCCCTCGGGCAGTAGGTTGATCTGCGAGCAGTACTTC.

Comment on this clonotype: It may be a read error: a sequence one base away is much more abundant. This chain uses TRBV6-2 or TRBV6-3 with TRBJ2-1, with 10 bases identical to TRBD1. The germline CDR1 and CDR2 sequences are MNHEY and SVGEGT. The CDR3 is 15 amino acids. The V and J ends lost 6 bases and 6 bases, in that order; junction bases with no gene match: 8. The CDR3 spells CASSPGQGGCNEQFF. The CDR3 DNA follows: TGTGCCAGCAGCCCTGGACAGGGGGGATGCAATGAGCAGTTCTTC.

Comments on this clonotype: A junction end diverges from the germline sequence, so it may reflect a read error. In DNA form, the CDR3 reads TGCAGTGTTGGGGAGCGGGGAGATCAGCCCCAGCATTTT. The encoded protein is CSVGERGDQPQHF. The genes are TRBV29-1 and TRBJ1-5; D gene unclear. Germline V gene data show CDR1 as SQVTM and CDR2 as ANQGSEA. This CDR3 has 13 amino acids.

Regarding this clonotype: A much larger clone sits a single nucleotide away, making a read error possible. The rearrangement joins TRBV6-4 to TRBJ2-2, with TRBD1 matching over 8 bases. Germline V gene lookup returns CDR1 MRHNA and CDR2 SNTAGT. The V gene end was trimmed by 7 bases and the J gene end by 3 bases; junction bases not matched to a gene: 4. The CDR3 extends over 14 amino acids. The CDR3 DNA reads TGTGCCAGCAATGGACAGGGCGACACCGGGGAGCTGTTTTTT. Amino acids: CASNGQGDTGELFF.

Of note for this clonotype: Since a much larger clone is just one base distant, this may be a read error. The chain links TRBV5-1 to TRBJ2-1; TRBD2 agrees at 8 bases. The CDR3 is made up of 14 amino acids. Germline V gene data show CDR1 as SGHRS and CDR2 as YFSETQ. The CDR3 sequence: CASSSSGGREEHFF. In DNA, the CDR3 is TGCGCCAGCAGCTCTAGCGGAGGGCGGGAGGAGCATTTCTTC.

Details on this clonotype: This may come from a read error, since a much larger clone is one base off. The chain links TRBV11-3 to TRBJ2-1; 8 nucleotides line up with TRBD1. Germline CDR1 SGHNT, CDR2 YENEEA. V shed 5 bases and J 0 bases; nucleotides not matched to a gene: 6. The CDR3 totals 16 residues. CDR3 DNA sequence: TGTGCCAGCAGCACCCCGGGACAGGTCTCCTACAATGAGCAGTTCTTC. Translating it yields CASSTPGQVSYNEQFF. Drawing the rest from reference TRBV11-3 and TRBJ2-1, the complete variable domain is EAGVVQSPRYKIIEKKQPVAFWCNPISGHNTLYWYLQNLGQGPELLIRYENEEAVDDSQLPKDRFSAERLKGVDSTLKIQPAELGDSAVYLCASSTPGQVSYNEQFFGPGTRLTVL.

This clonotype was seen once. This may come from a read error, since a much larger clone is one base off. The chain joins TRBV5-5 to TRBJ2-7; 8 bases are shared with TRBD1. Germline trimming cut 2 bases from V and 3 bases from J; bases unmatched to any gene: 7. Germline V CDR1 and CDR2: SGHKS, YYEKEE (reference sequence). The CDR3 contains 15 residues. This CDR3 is CASSFDRGANYEQYF. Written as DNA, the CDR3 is TGTGCCAGCAGCTTTGACAGGGGCGCGAACTACGAGCAGTACTTC. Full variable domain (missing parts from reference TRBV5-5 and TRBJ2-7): DAGVTQSPTHLIKTRGQQVTLRCSPISGHKSVSWYQQVLGQGPQFIFQYYEKEERGRGNFPDRFSARQFPNYSSELNVNALLLGDSALYLCASSFDRGANYEQYFGPGTRLTVT.

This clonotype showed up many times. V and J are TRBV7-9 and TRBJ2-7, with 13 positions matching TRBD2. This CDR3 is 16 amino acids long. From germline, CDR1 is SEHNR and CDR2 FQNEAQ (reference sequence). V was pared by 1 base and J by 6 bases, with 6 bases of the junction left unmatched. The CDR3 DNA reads TGTGCCAGCAGCTTAGAAGGGACTAGCGGGGTGAGCGAGCAGTACTTC. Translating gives CASSLEGTSGVSEQYF.

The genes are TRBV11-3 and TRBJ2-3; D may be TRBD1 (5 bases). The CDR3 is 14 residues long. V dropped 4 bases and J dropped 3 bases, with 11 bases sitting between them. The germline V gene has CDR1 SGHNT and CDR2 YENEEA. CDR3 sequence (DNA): TGTGCCAGCAGCTCAATAGGGGCGACAGATACGCAGTATTTT. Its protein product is CASSSIGATDTQYF.

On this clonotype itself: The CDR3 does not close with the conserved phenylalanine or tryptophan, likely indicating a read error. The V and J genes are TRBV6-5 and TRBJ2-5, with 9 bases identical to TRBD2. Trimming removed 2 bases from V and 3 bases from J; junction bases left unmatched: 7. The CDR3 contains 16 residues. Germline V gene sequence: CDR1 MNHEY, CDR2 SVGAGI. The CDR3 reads CASSYTAGGMEETQYL. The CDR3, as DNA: TGTGCCAGCAGTTACACGGCGGGGGGGATGGAAGAGACCCAGTACTTG.

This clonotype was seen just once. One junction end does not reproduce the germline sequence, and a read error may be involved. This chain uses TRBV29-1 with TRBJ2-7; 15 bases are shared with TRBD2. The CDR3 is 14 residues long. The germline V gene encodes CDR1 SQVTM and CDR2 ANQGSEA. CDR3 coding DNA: TGCAGCGTCGGACTAGCGGGAGGGCCAAACAAGCAATACTTC. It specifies CSVGLAGGPNKQYF.

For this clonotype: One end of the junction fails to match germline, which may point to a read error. CDR3 nucleotides: TGTGACAGCAGTGAGTCTCCGAGGAACAATGAAGCTTTCTTT. This codes for CDSSESPRNNEAFF. This rearrangement joins TRBV6-1 to TRBJ1-1; D is unclear. The CDR3 is 14 amino acids. Per germline, CDR1 MNHNS and CDR2 SASEGT.

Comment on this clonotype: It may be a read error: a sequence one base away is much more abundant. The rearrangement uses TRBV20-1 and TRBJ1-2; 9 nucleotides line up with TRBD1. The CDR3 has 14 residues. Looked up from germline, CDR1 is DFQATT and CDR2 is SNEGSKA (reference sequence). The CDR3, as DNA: TGCAGTGCTAGATTAGACAGGGGGGTCTATAGCTACACCTTC. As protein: CSARLDRGVYSYTF.

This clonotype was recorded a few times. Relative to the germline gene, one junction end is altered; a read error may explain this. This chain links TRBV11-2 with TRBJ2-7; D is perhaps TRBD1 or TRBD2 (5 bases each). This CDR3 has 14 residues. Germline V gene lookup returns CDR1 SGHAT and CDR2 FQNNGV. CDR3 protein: CANSLNPGTYERYF. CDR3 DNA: TGTGCCAACAGCTTAAACCCGGGGACCTACGAGCGGTACTTC.

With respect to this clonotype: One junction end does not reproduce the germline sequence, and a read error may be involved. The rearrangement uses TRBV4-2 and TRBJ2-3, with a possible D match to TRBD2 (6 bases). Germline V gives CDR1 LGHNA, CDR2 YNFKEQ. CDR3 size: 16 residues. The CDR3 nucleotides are TGTACCAGGAGCCAAGAAGGTAGCGGAGCCACAGATACGCAGTATTTT. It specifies CTRSQEGSGATDTQYF.